The next 5 T cell receptor beta chains were all read from a single sample in a study of cytomegalovirus exposure and HLA in healthy donors. Both 60 Vbeta primers and 13 Jbeta primers went into the PCR. The protocol was immunoSEQ multiplex PCR, while the TCRdb copy is restricted to in-frame clones and leaves out a portion. The table has approximately 51,000 clones, about 81% seen once. Sequencing was carried out using PBMCs. These receptors were taken from a boy aged 5-17 years in good health and CMV-seropositive.

The V call is TRBV15, the J call TRBJ1-2, with D possibly TRBD1 on 5 matching bases. V was cut by 0 bases and J by 7 bases, with 21 bases left in between. The germline CDR1 and CDR2 sequences are LNHNV and YYDKDF (reference sequence). This CDR3 is built from 17 residues. CDR3 in amino acids: CATSRDLVVLDTRGYTF. The CDR3 bases are TGTGCCACCAGCAGAGATTTGGTTGTTTTGGACACTCGTGGCTACACCTTC.

This chain links TRBV7-6 with TRBJ2-5; D gene ambiguous. The CDR3 contains 14 residues. In germline, CDR1 is SGHVS, CDR2 FNYEAQ. V dropped 2 bases and J dropped 3 bases, with 10 bases sitting between them. The CDR3 here is CASSLTPLEETQYF. CDR3 coding DNA: TGTGCCAGCAGCTTAACTCCGCTGGAAGAGACCCAGTACTTC.

The chain couples TRBV6-1 to TRBJ2-3; no clear D gene. CDR3 length: 13 residues. CDR1 and CDR2 (germline): MNHNS, SASEGT. The V and J ends lost 6 bases and 4 bases respectively, with 11 bases between them. CDR3 sequence reads: CASSFSRSDTQYF. CDR3 nucleotide sequence: TGTGCCAGCAGCTTCTCGCGGTCAGATACGCAGTATTTT.

This clone has only a few counts. The V gene is TRBV4-1, the J gene TRBJ1-1; no reliable D call. CDR3 size: 13 residues. CDR1 is MGHRA and CDR2 is YSYEKL in the germline V gene. V was clipped by 5 bases and J by 2 bases, with 9 bases between them. CDR3 bases: TGCGCCAGCAGCGTCCGGGTAAACACTGAAGCTTTCTTT. It specifies CASSVRVNTEAFF.

The rearrangement links TRBV5-6 to TRBJ2-1, with TRBD2 matching 9 bases. V gave up 2 bases and J gave up 8 bases; unmatched junction bases: 5. Germline V CDR1 and CDR2: SGHDT, YYEEEE. The CDR3 loop spans 14 amino acids. The DNA of the CDR3 is TGTGCCAGCAGCTTCGGAGCGGGGGGCCATGAGCAGTTCTTC. Protein product: CASSFGAGGHEQFF.